The 20 T cell receptor beta chains below all came from one sample that was sequenced in a study of blood T cell repertoires in COVID-19. Repertoires were generated with immunoSEQ multiplex PCR, while TCRdb's copy carries only in-frame clones and drops some. The repertoire holds some 320,000 clones, with around 87% as singletons. The specimen was PBMCs or T cells enriched from blood (not recorded which). The receptor set was obtained from a woman younger than 45 who had recovered from COVID-19.

The chain uses TRBV5-4 and TRBJ1-6; D perhaps matches TRBD1 (5 bases). Germline assignment: CDR1 SGHNT and CDR2 YYREEE (reference sequence). The CDR3 is 14 residues long. Between the trimmed V and J ends, which lost 0 bases and 9 bases, there was a span of 10 bases. CDR3 DNA sequence: TGTGCCAGCAGCTTGGAAGCAGGGTCTTCACCCCTCCACTTT. This encodes CASSLEAGSSPLHF.

V is TRBV6-5 and J is TRBJ2-1, with TRBD1 as a possible D gene (6 bases). Trimming left V 4 bases short and J 5 bases short, with 18 bases between. In germline, CDR1 is MNHEY, CDR2 SVGAGI. CDR3 length: 16 amino acids. DNA for the CDR3: TGTGCCAGCAGTTGGACAGCGCGCATACCAAACAATGAGCAGTTCTTC. It translates to CASSWTARIPNNEQFF.

The J gene is TRBJ2-1, the V gene TRBV9; TRBD2 aligns across 12 bases. V was clipped by 3 bases and J by 5 bases; unmatched bases: 9. The germline V gene encodes CDR1 SGDLS and CDR2 YYNGEE. The CDR3 is 17 residues long. The CDR3 region is CASSARLSSGGDNEQFF. The CDR3 nucleotides are TGTGCCAGCAGCGCCCGGCTCTCTAGCGGGGGGGACAATGAGCAGTTCTTC.

The chain's CDR3 is CASTGDRGPVAPQHF. The CDR3 bases are TGTGCCAGTACGGGGGACAGGGGACCGGTAGCGCCCCAGCATTTT. V is TRBV19 and J is TRBJ1-5, with 10 nucleotides matching TRBD1. Germline V lookup: CDR1 LNHDA, CDR2 SQIVND (reference sequence). CDR3 size: 15 residues. J gave up 9 bases and V 7 bases, and 12 bases lay outside the gene matches. Together with reference TRBV19 and TRBJ1-5, the CDR3 gives the full variable domain: DGGITQSPKYLFRKEGQNVTLSCEQNLNHDAMYWYRQDPGQGLRLIYYSQIVNDFQKGDIAEGYSVSREKKESFPLTVTSAQKNPTAFYLCASTGDRGPVAPQHFGDGTRLSIL.

This rearrangement joins TRBV2 to TRBJ2-7; 9 nucleotides align to TRBD1. The V gene end was trimmed by 7 bases and the J gene end by 3 bases; junction bases not matched to a gene: 7. This CDR3 is built from 14 residues. Germline V CDR1 and CDR2: SNHLY, FYNNEI. DNA of the CDR3: TGTGCCAGCACCGGCGGACAGGGGAGCTACGAGCAGTACTTC. The encoded protein is CASTGGQGSYEQYF. The whole variable domain, remainder taken from reference TRBV2 and TRBJ2-7, is EPEVTQTPSHQVTQMGQEVILRCVPISNHLYFYWYRQILGQKVEFLVSFYNNEISEKSEIFDDQFSVERPDGSNFTLKIRSTKLEDSAMYFCASTGGQGSYEQYFGPGTRLTVT.

The chain couples TRBV27 to TRBJ1-2; D gene unclear. The germline V and J ends were trimmed by 6 bases and 2 bases, with 7 bases remaining between them. The CDR3 length is 12 residues. CDR1 and CDR2 (germline): MNHEY, SMNVEV (reference sequence). The CDR3 is CASRQTNYGYTF. DNA of the CDR3: TGTGCCAGCAGACAGACGAACTATGGCTACACCTTC.

The J gene is TRBJ2-1, the V gene TRBV4-1; D gene ambiguous. V was clipped by 0 bases and J by 16 bases, with 19 bases between them. Per the germline V gene, CDR1 is MGHRA and CDR2 is YSYEKL. The CDR3 is 14 residues long. The CDR3 DNA reads as TGCGCCAGCAGCCAAGAGCTAACCCGAGCGCGCCCTTTCTTC. This encodes CASSQELTRARPFF.

This CDR3 reads CAWSVPTGSVNQPQHF. The CDR3 DNA reads TGTGCCTGGAGTGTACCGACAGGGTCGGTCAATCAGCCCCAGCATTTT. V is TRBV30 and J is TRBJ1-5, with 7 nucleotides matching TRBD1. CDR3 size: 16 residues. V shed 0 bases, J shed 3 bases, and the junction held 8 bases outside the gene matches. Germline values: CDR1 GTSNPN, CDR2 SVGIG (reference sequence).

The chain is built from TRBV11-2 and TRBJ1-2, with unresolved D. Trimming cost V 5 bases and J 3 bases, with 16 bases left between them. Germline V gene lookup returns CDR1 SGHAT and CDR2 FQNNGV. The CDR3 extends over 15 amino acids. The CDR3 bases are TGTGCCAGCAGCCCCTACTTTGGGCGCGACTATGGCTACACCTTC. Its translation is CASSPYFGRDYGYTF.

The V call is TRBV19, the J call TRBJ2-7, with 7 bases fitting TRBD1. Germline V lookup: CDR1 LNHDA, CDR2 SQIVND (reference sequence). The CDR3 is 14 residues long. J gave up 3 bases and V 6 bases, and 8 bases lay outside the gene matches. CDR3: CASSRRDSDYEQYF. CDR3 nucleotides: TGTGCCAGTAGCCGCCGGGACAGTGACTACGAGCAGTACTTC.

J is TRBJ1-3 and V is TRBV5-1; 8 bases align to TRBD1. Germline trimming cut 4 bases from V and 3 bases from J; bases unmatched to any gene: 6. This CDR3 comprises 15 residues. Germline CDR1 SGHRS, CDR2 YFSETQ. The CDR3 loop is CASSPGTGIGNTIYF. CDR3 nucleotides: TGCGCCAGCAGCCCCGGGACAGGAATTGGAAACACCATATATTTT.

The gene calls are TRBV7-9 and TRBJ2-1; D uncertain. The V and J ends lost 10 bases and 0 bases respectively, with 10 bases between them. The CDR3 sequence is 13 residues long. Germline CDR1 SEHNR, CDR2 FQNEAQ (reference sequence). The CDR3 nucleotides are TGTGCCACCTTAGAGGACTCCTACAATGAGCAGTTCTTC. It encodes CATLEDSYNEQFF.

This clone came up once. The chain joins TRBV2 to TRBJ1-2; 8 bases are shared with TRBD1. After removal of 6 bases from V and 6 bases from J, the junction contained 6 bases not matched to a gene. This CDR3 is 13 amino acids long. Germline V gives CDR1 SNHLY, CDR2 FYNNEI. This chain's CDR3 is CASSVQGGDGYTF. DNA for the CDR3: TGTGCCAGCAGCGTACAGGGGGGGGATGGCTACACCTTC. Full variable domain (outside the CDR3, taken from reference TRBV2 and TRBJ1-2): EPEVTQTPSHQVTQMGQEVILRCVPISNHLYFYWYRQILGQKVEFLVSFYNNEISEKSEIFDDQFSVERPDGSNFTLKIRSTKLEDSAMYFCASSVQGGDGYTFGSGTRLTVV.

The rearrangement uses TRBV5-1 and TRBJ1-1, with D tentatively TRBD1 (5 bases). Germline lookup yields CDR1 SGHRS and CDR2 YFSETQ. Trimming stripped 0 bases from V and 5 bases from J, with 14 bases between. CDR3 length equals 15 residues. The CDR3 loop reads CASSLAAGGGTEAFF. Here the CDR3 DNA reads TGCGCCAGCAGCTTGGCGGCCGGGGGTGGGACTGAAGCTTTCTTT.

This sequence joins TRBV5-8 and TRBJ1-5; D not resolved. Deletions cut 0 bases from V and 9 bases from J, with 7 bases between. The CDR3 runs 12 residues. Germline-derived CDR1 and CDR2 are SGHTS and YDEGEE. The CDR3 DNA reads as TGTGCCAGCAGCTTGGCTGAGCTGCCCCAGCATTTT. Translated, it gives CASSLAELPQHF.

The chain links TRBV28 to TRBJ1-1, with 7 bases lining up with TRBD1. The CDR3 is made up of 13 amino acids. CDR1 is MDHEN, CDR2 SYDVKM, per germline. Trimming cost V 6 bases and J 12 bases; bases outside gene matches: 13. CDR3 protein: CASRQLQGVKSFF. The CDR3, as DNA: TGTGCCAGCAGGCAACTCCAGGGGGTGAAATCTTTCTTT.

The chain uses TRBV15 and TRBJ1-1, with 8 positions matching TRBD1. Trimming removed 0 bases from V and 8 bases from J; junction bases left unmatched: 5. The CDR3 extends over 14 amino acids. Germline-derived CDR1 and CDR2 are LNHNV and YYDKDF (reference sequence). CDR3 coding DNA: TGTGCCACCAGCAGAGACAGGTCAGGGGGCGAAGCTTTCTTT. It is translated as CATSRDRSGGEAFF.

The genes are TRBV5-4 and TRBJ1-1; D ambiguous. The CDR3 totals 14 residues. In germline, CDR1 is SGHNT, CDR2 YYREEE (reference sequence). V gave up 0 bases and J gave up 3 bases, with 9 bases separating them. For the CDR3, the DNA is TGTGCCAGCAGCTTGGAGATACGGGACACTGAAGCTTTCTTT. Encoded protein: CASSLEIRDTEAFF.

The chain couples TRBV7-2 to TRBJ1-2; D is ambiguous. The V end lost 5 bases, the J end lost 6 bases, and 31 bases lay between the germline ends. The length of the CDR3 is 19 residues. Germline-derived CDR1 and CDR2 are SGHTA and FQGNSA. CDR3 coding DNA: TGTGCCAGCAGCCAAAACGATCATTCACTCTGGACGCCCGGGAATGGCTACACCTTC. This encodes CASSQNDHSLWTPGNGYTF.

The chain recombines TRBV7-8 with TRBJ1-1, with D maybe TRBD1 (6 bases). Germline loops: CDR1 SGHVS, CDR2 FQNEAQ. V was trimmed by 5 bases and J by 4 bases, leaving 14 bases between them. This CDR3 has 14 residues. CDR3 coding DNA: TGTGCCAGCAGCCGAAACAGGGTAGGCACTGAAGCTTTCTTT. This sequence encodes CASSRNRVGTEAFF. Drawing the rest from reference TRBV7-8 and TRBJ1-1, the complete variable domain is GAGVSQSPRYKVAKRGQDVALRCDPISGHVSLFWYQQALGQGPEFLTYFQNEAQLDKSGLPSDRFFAERPEGSVSTLKIQRTQQEDSAVYLCASSRNRVGTEAFFGQGTRLTVV.